This T cell receptor beta chain came from a study of CD8+CD57+ T cells in acquired aplastic anemia. V shed 5 bases and J shed 1 base, with 9 bases lying between them. The CDR3 loop spans 15 amino acids. CDR1 and CDR2 (germline): MNHNS, SASEGT. Genomic DNA templated the TCR beta VDJ and CDR3 profiling. TCRdb redid the calling of the reads with MiXCR, one entry per CDR3 protein. In the table there are 250,000 to 350,000 distinct CDR3 sequences, approximately 56% of which are singletons. Sample: sorted CD4+, CD8+, or CD8+CD57+ T cells (not recorded which) from PBMCs. The V gene is TRBV6-1, the J gene TRBJ2-6, with a possible D match to TRBD2 (6 bases). This sequence was found in a human donor with severe aplastic anemia or a healthy control (not recorded which). The CDR3 nucleotides are TGTGCCAGCAGTTACGGGGGTTCTGGGGCCAACGTCCTGACTTTC. Amino acids: CASSYGGSGANVLTF.